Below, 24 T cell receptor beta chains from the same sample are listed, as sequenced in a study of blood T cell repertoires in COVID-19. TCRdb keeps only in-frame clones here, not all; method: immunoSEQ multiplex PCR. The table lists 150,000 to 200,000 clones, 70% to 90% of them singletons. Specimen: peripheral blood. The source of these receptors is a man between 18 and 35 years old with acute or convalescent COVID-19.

The chain's CDR3 is CATSRDLGGVQPQHF. The CDR3 DNA follows: TGTGCCACCAGCAGAGATTTAGGGGGCGTCCAGCCCCAGCATTTT. V and J are TRBV15 and TRBJ1-5, with 7 bases lining up with TRBD1. This CDR3 spans 15 amino acids. Germline CDR1 is LNHNV and CDR2 is YYDKDF (reference sequence). V dropped 0 bases and J dropped 7; count of bases not matched to a gene: 6.

CDR3 coding DNA: TGTGCCAGCAGTGAATCCGGTACAGTGGAAAATTCACCCCTCCACTTT. Protein sequence: CASSESGTVENSPLHF. The chain is built from TRBV25-1 and TRBJ1-6; D unclear. The CDR3 is 16 residues long. Trimming cost V 1 base and J 7 bases, with 14 bases left between them. Germline V gene data show CDR1 as MGHDK and CDR2 as SYGVNS.

CDR3: CASSLAGRGTDTQYF. The CDR3, as DNA: TGTGCCAGCAGCTTAGCCGGTAGGGGAACAGATACGCAGTATTTT. V is TRBV7-8 and J is TRBJ2-3; D is perhaps TRBD1 (5 bases). V gave up 0 bases and J gave up 3 bases, with 10 bases separating them. The CDR3 contains 15 residues. CDR1 and CDR2 (germline): SGHVS, FQNEAQ.

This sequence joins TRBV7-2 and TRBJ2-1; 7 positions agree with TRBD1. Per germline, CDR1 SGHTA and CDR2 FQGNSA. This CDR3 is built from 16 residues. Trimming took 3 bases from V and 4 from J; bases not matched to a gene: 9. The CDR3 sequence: CASSLGSGQTYNEQFF. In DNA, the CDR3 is TGTGCCAGCAGCTTGGGTTCGGGACAGACTTACAATGAGCAGTTCTTC.

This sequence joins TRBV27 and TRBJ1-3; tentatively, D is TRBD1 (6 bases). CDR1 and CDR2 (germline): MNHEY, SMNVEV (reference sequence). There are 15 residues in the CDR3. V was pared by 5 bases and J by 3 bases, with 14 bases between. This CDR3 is CASSKTTGLGNTIYF. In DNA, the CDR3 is TGTGCCAGCAGTAAAACGACAGGCCTTGGAAACACCATATATTTT.

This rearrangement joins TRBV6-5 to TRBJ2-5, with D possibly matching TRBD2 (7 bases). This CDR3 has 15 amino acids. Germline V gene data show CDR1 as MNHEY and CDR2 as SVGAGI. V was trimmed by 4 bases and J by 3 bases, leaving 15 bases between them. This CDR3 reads CASSSYGGPKETQYF. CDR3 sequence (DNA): TGTGCCAGCAGTTCTTACGGGGGGCCCAAAGAGACCCAGTACTTC.

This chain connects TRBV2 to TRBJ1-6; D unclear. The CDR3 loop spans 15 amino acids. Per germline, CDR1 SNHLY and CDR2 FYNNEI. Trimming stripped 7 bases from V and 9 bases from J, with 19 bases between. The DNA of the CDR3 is TGTGCCAGCACGGACGGGGTCGGAAATCTTTCACCCCTCCACTTT. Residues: CASTDGVGNLSPLHF.

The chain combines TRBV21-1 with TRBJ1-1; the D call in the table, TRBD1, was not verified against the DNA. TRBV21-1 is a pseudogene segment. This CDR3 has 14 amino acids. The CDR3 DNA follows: TGTGCCAGCAGGAATAAACAGGGTAGGACTGAAGCTTTCTTT. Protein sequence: CASRNKQGRTEAFF.

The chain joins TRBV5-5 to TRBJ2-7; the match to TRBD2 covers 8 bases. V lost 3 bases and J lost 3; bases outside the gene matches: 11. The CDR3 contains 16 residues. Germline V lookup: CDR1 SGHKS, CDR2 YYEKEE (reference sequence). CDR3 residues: CASSSRGLSGGYEQYF. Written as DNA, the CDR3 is TGTGCCAGCAGCTCCAGGGGATTGAGCGGGGGCTACGAGCAGTACTTC. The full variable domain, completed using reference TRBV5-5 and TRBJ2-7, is DAGVTQSPTHLIKTRGQQVTLRCSPISGHKSVSWYQQVLGQGPQFIFQYYEKEERGRGNFPDRFSARQFPNYSSELNVNALLLGDSALYLCASSSRGLSGGYEQYFGPGTRLTVT.

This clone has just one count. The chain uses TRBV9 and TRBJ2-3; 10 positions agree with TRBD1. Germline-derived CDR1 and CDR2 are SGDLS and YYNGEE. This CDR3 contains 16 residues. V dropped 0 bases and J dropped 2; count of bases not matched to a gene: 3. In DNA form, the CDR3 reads TGTGCCAGCAGCGTAGGGGACAGGGGTGTCACAGATACGCAGTATTTT. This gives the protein CASSVGDRGVTDTQYF.

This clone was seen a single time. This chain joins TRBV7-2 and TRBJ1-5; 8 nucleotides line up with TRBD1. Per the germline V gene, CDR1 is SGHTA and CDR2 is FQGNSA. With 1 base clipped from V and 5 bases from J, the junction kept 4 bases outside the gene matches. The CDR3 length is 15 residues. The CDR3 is CASSLVGQGDQPQHF. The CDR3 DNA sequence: TGTGCCAGCAGCTTAGTAGGACAGGGAGATCAGCCCCAGCATTTT.

The CDR3 nucleotides read TGTGCCAGTAGTATAGCCAGGGGAAACACTGAAGCTTTCTTT. Its protein product is CASSIARGNTEAFF. The rearrangement uses TRBV19 and TRBJ1-1; weak D call: TRBD1 (6 bases). Germline-derived CDR1 and CDR2 are LNHDA and SQIVND (reference sequence). The ends were cut back, 1 base at V and 2 bases at J, with 8 bases in the middle. This CDR3 region has 14 residues.

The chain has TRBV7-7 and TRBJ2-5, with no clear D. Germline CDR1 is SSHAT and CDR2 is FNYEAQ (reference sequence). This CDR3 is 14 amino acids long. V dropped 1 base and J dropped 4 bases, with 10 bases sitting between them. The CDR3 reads CASSLGASVETQYF. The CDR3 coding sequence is TGTGCCAGCAGCTTAGGAGCCAGCGTAGAGACCCAGTACTTC.

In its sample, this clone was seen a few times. Here the CDR3 DNA reads TGTGCCAGCAGTGACTCACTCTCTGGGGCCAACGTCCTGACTTTC. This encodes CASSDSLSGANVLTF. The chain is built from TRBV2 and TRBJ2-6; unclear D gene. This CDR3 spans 15 amino acids. V was trimmed by 3 bases and J by 0 bases, leaving 6 bases between them. The germline CDR1 and CDR2 sequences are SNHLY and FYNNEI.

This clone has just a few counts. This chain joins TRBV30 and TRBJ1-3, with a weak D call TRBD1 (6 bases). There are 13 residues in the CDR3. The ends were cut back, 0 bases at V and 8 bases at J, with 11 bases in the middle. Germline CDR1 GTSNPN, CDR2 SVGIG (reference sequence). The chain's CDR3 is CAWSVGGPDTIYF. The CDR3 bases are TGTGCCTGGAGTGTCGGGGGGCCAGACACCATATATTTT.

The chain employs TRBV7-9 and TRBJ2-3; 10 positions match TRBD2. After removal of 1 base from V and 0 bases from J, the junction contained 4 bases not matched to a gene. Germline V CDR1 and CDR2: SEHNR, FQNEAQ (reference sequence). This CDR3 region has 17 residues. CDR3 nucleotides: TGTGCCAGCAGCTTAGTTACTAGCGGGGTTAGCACAGATACGCAGTATTTT. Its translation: CASSLVTSGVSTDTQYF. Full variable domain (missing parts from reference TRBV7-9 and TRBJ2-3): DTGVSQNPRHKITKRGQNVTFRCDPISEHNRLYWYRQTLGQGPEFLTYFQNEAQLEKSRLLSDRFSAERPKGSFSTLEIQRTEQGDSAMYLCASSLVTSGVSTDTQYFGPGTRLTVL.

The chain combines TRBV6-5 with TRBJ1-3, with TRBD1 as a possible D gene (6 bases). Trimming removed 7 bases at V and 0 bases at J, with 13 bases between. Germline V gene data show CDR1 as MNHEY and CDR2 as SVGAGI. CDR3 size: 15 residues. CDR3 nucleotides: TGTGCCAGCACCCTGGGACATTTCTCTGGAAACACCATATATTTT. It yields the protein CASTLGHFSGNTIYF.

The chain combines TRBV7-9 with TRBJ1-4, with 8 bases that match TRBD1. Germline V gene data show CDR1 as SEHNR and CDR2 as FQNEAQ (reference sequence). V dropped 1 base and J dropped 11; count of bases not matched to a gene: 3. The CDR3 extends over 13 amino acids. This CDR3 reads CASSLVQGAKLFF. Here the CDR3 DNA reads TGTGCCAGCAGCTTAGTTCAGGGGGCTAAACTGTTTTTT.

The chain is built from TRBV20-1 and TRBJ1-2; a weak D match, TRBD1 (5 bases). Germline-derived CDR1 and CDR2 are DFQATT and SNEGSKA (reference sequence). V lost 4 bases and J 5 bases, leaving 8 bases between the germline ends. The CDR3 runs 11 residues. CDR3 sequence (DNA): TGCAGTGCTATCTCAGGGTATGGCTACACCTTC. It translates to CSAISGYGYTF.

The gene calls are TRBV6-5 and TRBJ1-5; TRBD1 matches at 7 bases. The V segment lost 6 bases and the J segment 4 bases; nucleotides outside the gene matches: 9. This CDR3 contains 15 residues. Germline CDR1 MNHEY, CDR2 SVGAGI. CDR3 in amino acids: CASRDGQAQNQPQHF. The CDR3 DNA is TGTGCCAGCAGAGATGGACAGGCTCAAAATCAGCCCCAGCATTTT.

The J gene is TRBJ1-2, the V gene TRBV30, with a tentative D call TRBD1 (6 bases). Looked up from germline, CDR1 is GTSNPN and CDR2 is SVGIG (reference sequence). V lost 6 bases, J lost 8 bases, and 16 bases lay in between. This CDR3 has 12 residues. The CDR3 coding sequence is TGTGCCTGCGAGAGGGGGGGCGTAGGCTACACCTTC. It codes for CACERGGVGYTF.

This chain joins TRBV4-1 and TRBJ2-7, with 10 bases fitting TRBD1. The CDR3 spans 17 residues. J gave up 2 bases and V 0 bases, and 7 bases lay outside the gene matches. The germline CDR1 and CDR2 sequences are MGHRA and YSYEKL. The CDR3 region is CASSQDLGTGAAYEQYF. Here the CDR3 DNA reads TGCGCCAGCAGCCAAGATTTAGGGACAGGGGCCGCCTACGAGCAGTACTTC.

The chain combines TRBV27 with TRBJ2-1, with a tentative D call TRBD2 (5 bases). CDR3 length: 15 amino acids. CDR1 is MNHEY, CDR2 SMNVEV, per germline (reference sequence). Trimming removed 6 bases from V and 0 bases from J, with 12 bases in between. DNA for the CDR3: TGTGCCAGCAGGATAAGCGGAAACTCCTACAATGAGCAGTTCTTC. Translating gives CASRISGNSYNEQFF.

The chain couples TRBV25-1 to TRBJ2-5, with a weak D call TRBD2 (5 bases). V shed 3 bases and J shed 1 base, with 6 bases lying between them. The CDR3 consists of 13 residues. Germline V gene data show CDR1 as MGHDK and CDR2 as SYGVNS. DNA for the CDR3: TGTGCCAGCAGTGAGGACTCCCAAGAGACCCAGTACTTC. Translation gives CASSEDSQETQYF.